This T cell receptor (beta chain) came from a study of T cells in Graves' hyperthyroidism and ophthalmopathy. This clonotype was seen repeatedly, ten times or more. TCR beta CDR3 region amplification was performed from RNA transcripts. HTBI primers were used for first-round RT-PCR of the TCR CDR3. TCRdb fed the multiplex PCR reads into MiXCR, producing one record per CDR3 protein. Of roughly 580,000 distinct CDR3 sequences listed, around 14% were seen once; the top ten hold 5.8%. Germline CDR1 is MNHEY and CDR2 is SVGAGI. The CDR3 spans 13 residues. V lost 0 bases, J lost 10 bases, and 10 bases lay in between.

Sequencing was done on a sample of blood. The clonotype originates from a woman aged 25 to 39 with Graves' hyperthyroidism that later progressed to Graves' ophthalmopathy. The chain uses TRBV6-5 and TRBJ2-1; D is ambiguous. The CDR3 DNA reads TGTGCCAGCAGTTACTCGGCTGGACGCGAGCAGTTCTTC. It encodes CASSYSAGREQFF.